This T cell receptor (beta chain) came from a study of OX40 agonist ivuxolimab in advanced cancers. The CDR3 consists of 15 residues. Germline V gene sequence: CDR1 SGHRS, CDR2 YFSETQ. V gave up 3 bases and J gave up 3 bases; unmatched junction bases: 3. Sampling times: baseline, cycle 4 day 1, cycle 7 day 1. Sequenced by immunoSEQ multiplex PCR; TCRdb stores in-frame clones only, minus some. This sample has 55,000 to 70,000 clones, with about 85% found just once. The chain uses TRBV5-1 and TRBJ2-3; TRBD1 aligns across 11 bases. This receptor was taken from an adult with an advanced solid tumor such as melanoma, head and neck, liver or kidney cancer. Here the sequenced sample was CD4+ or CD8+ T cells sorted from blood, taken in a trial of the OX40 agonist ivuxolimab. CDR3 region: CASSWDRGLTDTQYF. In DNA, the CDR3 is TGCGCCAGCAGCTGGGACAGGGGGTTAACAGATACGCAGTATTTT.